This T cell receptor beta chain was identified in a study of OX40 agonist ivuxolimab in advanced cancers. Background on the study: An agonistic human IgG2 monoclonal antibody against OX40 (CD134) was given. The study reported partial responses in three patients: one hepatocellular carcinoma, two cutaneous melanoma.

This CDR3 has 15 amino acids. V trimming: 6 bases; J trimming: 0 bases; junction bases outside the gene matches: 6. Germline values: CDR1 MNHEY, CDR2 SVGAGI. TCRdb's table, derived via immunoSEQ multiplex PCR, lists solely in-frame clones and lacks some. The sample includes roughly 80,000 clones, roughly 86% seen only once; the top ten take approximately 6.9%. The clonotype was recovered from an adult with an advanced solid tumor such as melanoma, head and neck, liver or kidney cancer. V and J are TRBV6-5 and TRBJ2-3, with 7 bases lining up with TRBD1. The specimen comprised CD4+ or CD8+ T cells sorted from blood, sampled in a trial of the OX40 agonist ivuxolimab. CDR3 in amino acids: CASSPQGLSTDTQYF. The DNA of the CDR3 is TGTGCCAGCAGCCCACAGGGGCTAAGCACAGATACGCAGTATTTT.